The clone carrying this TCR beta chain was recorded at least ten times. This record belongs to a study of T cells in Graves' hyperthyroidism and ophthalmopathy. V was clipped by 0 bases and J by 4 bases; unmatched bases: 9. CDR1 SNHLY and CDR2 FYNNEI come from the germline V gene. CDR3 length equals 17 residues. The CDR3 regions of TCR beta were amplified from RNA transcripts. Researchers ran a first-round RT-PCR on the TCR CDR3 using the HTBI primer set. TCRdb processed the multiplex PCR reads anew with MiXCR; each CDR3 protein has one entry. The table lists about 400,000 distinct CDR3 sequences, about 15% of them singletons, with around 7.3% in the top ten. Based on clinical symptoms, serum thyroxine and TRAb, thyroid ultrasound and orbital computed tomography, diagnoses were reached.

The V call is TRBV2, the J call TRBJ2-1, with TRBD2 matching 7 bases. Source material: blood. The sequence derives from a woman in her late teens or twenties with Graves' hyperthyroidism. The CDR3 DNA follows: TGTGCCAGCAGTGAAGCGAGGGGAGCTAGCGGATACAATGAGCAGTTCTTC. Translated: CASSEARGASGYNEQFF.